Following are 19 T cell receptor beta chains from one sample sequenced in a study of blood T cell repertoires in COVID-19. Assay: immunoSEQ multiplex PCR; the TCRdb copy retains only in-frame clones and omits some. The sample holds about 180,000 clones, 65% to 90% seen once. The sample comprised peripheral blood. All receptors come from a man aged 50-60 years with active or convalescent COVID-19.

This clone appeared a few times. The rearrangement links TRBV21-1 to TRBJ1-3; the listed D gene, TRBD1, was not tested against the DNA. TRBV21-1 is tagged as a pseudogene. This CDR3 comprises 13 residues. Here the CDR3 DNA reads TGTGCCAGAAAACAGGGATCTGGAAACACCATATATTTT. It specifies CARKQGSGNTIYF.

This chain uses TRBV5-1 with TRBJ1-2, with 11 bases fitting TRBD1. This CDR3 spans 19 amino acids. Germline V CDR1 and CDR2: SGHRS, YFSETQ. Trimming cost V 3 bases and J 2 bases; bases outside gene matches: 15. The CDR3 nucleotides are TGCGCCAGCAGCTCACCTTTGGGGACAGGGGGGTCTTCGAACTATGGCTACACCTTC. Its translation: CASSSPLGTGGSSNYGYTF.

Here the CDR3 DNA reads TGTGCCAGCACCCAGGAGGATGGCTACACCTTC. It is translated as CASTQEDGYTF. The chain joins TRBV2 to TRBJ1-2, with unresolved D. This CDR3 is 11 amino acids long. Trimming took off 7 bases at V and 6 bases at J, with 9 bases between the two ends. Germline lookup yields CDR1 SNHLY and CDR2 FYNNEI.

The gene calls are TRBV6-5 and TRBJ1-4; 7 bases are shared with TRBD1. V trimming: 4 bases; J trimming: 5 bases; junction bases outside the gene matches: 4. CDR1 is MNHEY and CDR2 is SVGAGI in the germline V gene. The CDR3 loop spans 14 amino acids. CDR3 residues: CASSSGTANEKLFF. DNA of the CDR3: TGTGCCAGCAGTTCCGGGACAGCAAATGAAAAACTGTTTTTT.

In DNA form, the CDR3 reads TGTGCCAGCAGCCGGGACAGGGTGGATGAGCAGTTCTTC. This translates into CASSRDRVDEQFF. V is TRBV5-6 and J is TRBJ2-1; the match to TRBD1 covers 9 bases. V lost 4 bases to trimming and J lost 8 bases; unmatched junction nucleotides: 4. Germline loops: CDR1 SGHDT, CDR2 YYEEEE. CDR3 length: 13 amino acids. The complete variable domain, with remaining parts taken from reference TRBV5-6 and TRBJ2-1, reads DAGVTQSPTHLIKTRGQQVTLRCSPKSGHDTVSWYQQALGQGPQFIFQYYEEEERQRGNFPDRFSGHQFPNYSSELNVNALLLGDSALYLCASSRDRVDEQFFGPGTRLTVL.

There are a few counts of this clone. The J gene is TRBJ2-3, the V gene TRBV11-3; no reliable D call. Germline values: CDR1 SGHNT, CDR2 YENEEA. Deletions cut 4 bases from V and 0 bases from J, with 14 bases between. This CDR3 comprises 16 residues. Here the CDR3 DNA reads TGTGCCAGCAGCTCCTCCCCGACTTCTAGCACAGATACGCAGTATTTT. Its translation is CASSSSPTSSTDTQYF.

The J gene is TRBJ1-1, the V gene TRBV2, with D possibly matching TRBD1 (5 bases). V was pared by 3 bases and J by 3 bases, with 11 bases between. This CDR3 is built from 14 residues. CDR1 is SNHLY, CDR2 FYNNEI, per germline. Here the CDR3 DNA reads TGTGCCAGCAGTGACGGTCAGGGTGACACTGAAGCTTTCTTT. Amino acid sequence: CASSDGQGDTEAFF.

This chain links TRBV16 with TRBJ2-2; 10 bases are shared with TRBD2. J gave up 2 bases and V 3 bases, and 3 bases lay outside the gene matches. This CDR3 spans 16 amino acids. The germline V gene encodes CDR1 KGHSY and CDR2 FQNENV. DNA for the CDR3: TGTGCCAGCAGCCACTGGACTAGCGGAAACACCGGGGAGCTGTTTTTT. Translation gives CASSHWTSGNTGELFF.

V usage is TRBV7-2 and J usage is TRBJ2-2; tentatively, D is TRBD2 (7 bases). This CDR3 is built from 14 residues. Trimming shortened V by 5 bases and J by 5 bases, and 12 bases separated the two germline ends. CDR1 and CDR2 (germline): SGHTA, FQGNSA. DNA for the CDR3: TGTGCCAGCAGCCCAAGGGGGGGAACCGGGGAGCTGTTTTTT. The encoded protein is CASSPRGGTGELFF.

The rearrangement joins TRBV27 to TRBJ1-5; TRBD1 is a possible D gene (5 bases). CDR1 MNHEY and CDR2 SMNVEV come from the germline V gene (reference sequence). V lost 7 bases and J 3 bases, leaving 13 bases between the germline ends. This CDR3 spans 14 amino acids. The CDR3 sequence is CASTPGGNNQPQHF. CDR3 sequence (DNA): TGTGCCAGCACCCCTGGGGGGAACAATCAGCCCCAGCATTTT.

The rearrangement joins TRBV6-2 or TRBV6-3 to TRBJ1-5; D might be TRBD1 (5 bases). The germline V gene encodes CDR1 MNHEY and CDR2 SVGEGT. The V gene lost 5 bases and the J gene lost 4 bases, with 15 bases spanning the gap. The CDR3 loop spans 15 amino acids. CDR3 in amino acids: CASSHTTDPNQPQHF. The CDR3 DNA reads TGTGCCAGCAGTCATACGACAGACCCAAATCAGCCCCAGCATTTT.

The J gene is TRBJ2-3, the V gene TRBV7-2; 7 nucleotides align to TRBD1. After removal of 5 bases from V and 1 base from J, the junction contained 9 bases not matched to a gene. Germline CDR1 and CDR2: SGHTA and FQGNSA. The CDR3 consists of 16 residues. In DNA, the CDR3 is TGTGCCAGCAGCACACCCTGGACAGGACGCACAGATACGCAGTATTTT. Encoded protein: CASSTPWTGRTDTQYF.

This chain links TRBV7-2 with TRBJ1-1; D uncertain. CDR1 is SGHTA, CDR2 FQGNSA, per germline. CDR3 length: 13 residues. Trimming left V 5 bases short and J 10 bases short, with 17 bases between. Here the CDR3 DNA reads TGTGCCAGCAGCGAAACGGGGAGGGTTGGAGCTTTCTTT. The encoded protein is CASSETGRVGAFF. The whole variable domain, remainder taken from reference TRBV7-2 and TRBJ1-1, is GAGVSQSPSNKVTEKGKDVELRCDPISGHTALYWYRQSLGQGLEFLIYFQGNSAPDKSGLPSDRFSAERTGGSVSTLTIQRTQQEDSAVYLCASSETGRVGAFFGQGTRLTVV.

The rearrangement joins TRBV21-1 to TRBJ2-2; TRBD2, as called in the table, went unchecked against the DNA. TRBV21-1 counts as a pseudogene. The CDR3 covers 20 residues. The CDR3 region has the DNA TGTGCCAGCAGCAAACCCCCCCTGACTAGCGCCAACTCGAACACCGGGGAGCTGTTTTTT. The encoded protein is CASSKPPLTSANSNTGELFF.

This clone occurred a few times. V and J are TRBV7-6 and TRBJ1-5; D ambiguous. The V gene lost 5 bases and the J gene lost 3 bases, with 8 bases spanning the gap. There are 13 residues in the CDR3. Germline-derived CDR1 and CDR2 are SGHVS and FNYEAQ. The CDR3 is CASSPNPNQPQHF. The CDR3 DNA sequence: TGTGCCAGCAGCCCTAACCCCAATCAGCCCCAGCATTTT.

In its sample, this clone was seen once. The gene calls are TRBV12-3 or TRBV12-4 and TRBJ1-4; unclear D gene. This CDR3 region has 13 residues. Trimming removed 11 bases at V and 8 bases at J, with 18 bases between. The CDR3 DNA reads TGTGCCGACCGAGGCCCATCGAGCGAAAAACTGTTTTTT. Residues: CADRGPSSEKLFF.

J is TRBJ1-6 and V is TRBV9; 7 positions agree with TRBD1. This CDR3 has 13 residues. The V segment lost 2 bases and the J segment 12 bases; nucleotides outside the gene matches: 5. Germline loops: CDR1 SGDLS, CDR2 YYNGEE. This CDR3 is CASSVLQGLPLHF. Written as DNA, the CDR3 is TGTGCCAGCAGCGTCCTACAGGGGTTACCCCTCCACTTT.

V is TRBV3-1 (or the pseudogene TRBV3-2) and J is TRBJ2-7; TRBD2 is a possible D gene (5 bases). The length of the CDR3 is 14 residues. Trimming removed 1 base from V and 7 bases from J, with 14 bases in between. CDR1 is LGHDT and CDR2 is YNNKEL in the germline V gene (reference sequence). The CDR3 DNA is TGTGCCAGCAGCCAAGGGTTCGGGTCGGGAGAGCAGTACTTC. This translates into CASSQGFGSGEQYF.

The chain uses TRBV21-1 and TRBJ1-6. TRBV21-1 is designated a pseudogene. The CDR3 is 19 amino acids. The DNA of the CDR3 is TGTGCCAGCAGCCAAGGACCAAGGTTGGGAGTGCCTGATAATTCACCCCTCCACTTT. Residues: CASSQGPRLGVPDNSPLHF.